This T cell receptor beta chain is drawn from a study of T-cell reconstitution after alpha-beta-depleted transplantation in children. Findings of the study overall: It was reported that alpha-beta T cells came from several hundred expanded graft clones (about two months after transplant).

Notes on this clonotype: Its target is unknown.

From germline, CDR1 is MNHNS and CDR2 SASEGT. This CDR3 region has 13 residues. V was clipped by 7 bases and J by 0 bases, with 9 bases between them. Unique molecular identifiers were incorporated during preparation of the TCRbeta library. TCRdb redid the calling of the PCR reads with MiXCR, one entry per CDR3 protein. The table shows about 260,000 distinct CDR3 sequences, with 6.5% to 9% occurring only once. The TCR originated in a male patient under 18 who had a stem cell transplant for acute lymphoblastic leukemia, so the T cells may come from the graft donor. The material was PBMCs, mostly from graft donor cells, obtained 180 days after TCRalphabeta/CD19-depleted stem cell transplant. The chain couples TRBV6-1 to TRBJ2-5, with D unclear. Written as DNA, the CDR3 is TGTGCCAGCAAGATCCGGGACCAAGAGACCCAGTACTTC. It specifies CASKIRDQETQYF.